One sample yielded the 15 T cell receptor beta chains listed below, sequenced in a study of CXCR3-negative and CXCR3-positive naive CD8 T cells. 5' RACE that incorporated UMI labels was used to prepare the TRB cDNA libraries. TCRdb re-called the 5' RACE reads and catalogs CDR3 proteins one per entry, DNA excluded. This table lists more than 80,000 distinct CDR3 sequences. Whole-study findings and limits: Greater hydrophobicity was found in TRB CDR3s of CXCR3-positive naive cells than of CXCR3-negative naive cells.

Their recognized antigens are unknown. Specimen: naive CXCR3+ CD8+ T cells from blood. Subset noted: CD45RO-CCR7+CD27+CD95- naive CD8+ T cells expressing CXCR3 (TNR3+). Receptors were obtained from a human donor in good health. Some clones in this sample may be carry-over from other donors' samples.

This chain links TRBV5-5 with TRBJ2-3; TCRdb proposes TRBD2, but this gene call is untestable without DNA. The CDR3 loop spans 17 amino acids. Germline-derived CDR1 and CDR2 are SGHKS and YYEKEE (reference sequence). The CDR3 is CASSLYVLAGGTDTQYF.

The chain has TRBV13 and TRBJ1-6; TCRdb's assignment of TRBD1 cannot be checked, as there is no DNA. The length of the CDR3 is 15 residues. Germline assignment: CDR1 PRHDT and CDR2 FYEKMQ (reference sequence). CDR3 residues: CASSLMQGYNSPLHF.

The chain's CDR3 is CASSQVFGSAGETQYF. The chain links TRBV4-3 to TRBJ2-5. The germline V gene has CDR1 LGHNA and CDR2 YSLEER. This CDR3 is built from 16 residues.

This chain uses TRBV5-4 with TRBJ1-6; TCRdb's D call of TRBD1 is untestable without DNA. Germline CDR1 and CDR2: SGHNT and YYREEE (reference sequence). The CDR3 is made up of 16 amino acids. The CDR3 loop reads CASSGPPGQGSSPLHF.

V usage is TRBV7-9 and J usage is TRBJ2-7; TCRdb gives TRBD2 as the D gene, but with no DNA this cannot be confirmed. Germline V gene sequence: CDR1 SEHNR, CDR2 FQNEAQ (reference sequence). The CDR3 runs to 15 residues. The CDR3 here is CASSLGLAGLYEQYF. The whole variable domain, filled in from reference TRBV7-9 and TRBJ2-7, reads DTGVSQNPRHKITKRGQNVTFRCDPISEHNRLYWYRQTLGQGPEFLTYFQNEAQLEKSRLLSDRFSAERPKGSFSTLEIQRTEQGDSAMYLCASSLGLAGLYEQYFGPGTRLTVT.

The chain is built from TRBV15 and TRBJ1-2; without DNA, the TCRdb call of TRBD1 cannot be checked. The CDR3 has 19 amino acids. Germline CDR1 is LNHNV and CDR2 is YYDKDF (reference sequence). The CDR3 sequence: CATSRDREPRQGADYGYTF.

The chain links TRBV5-1 to TRBJ2-7; TCRdb lists TRBD1, though no DNA is available to test this call. The CDR3 is 15 residues long. From germline, CDR1 is SGHRS and CDR2 YFSETQ. The CDR3 sequence: CASSLETGTSYEQYF.

The CDR3 loop reads CSAIFYNEQFF. J is TRBJ2-1 and V is TRBV29-1. The CDR3 sequence is 11 residues long. Germline V CDR1 and CDR2: SQVTM, ANQGSEA.

V usage is TRBV7-2 and J usage is TRBJ1-6; TCRdb's D call of TRBD1 is untestable without DNA. The V gene's germline CDR1 is SGHTA and CDR2 FQGNSA. The CDR3 is 18 amino acids. The CDR3 region is CASSLVSQGEFYNSPLHF.

The V and J genes are TRBV6-5 and TRBJ2-7; TCRdb's D gene call, TRBD2, goes unchecked for lack of DNA. Germline CDR1 reads MNHEY; CDR2 reads SVGAGI. This CDR3 spans 16 amino acids. This CDR3 reads CASSYSRISGPYEQYF.

The V and J genes are TRBV13 and TRBJ2-4; TCRdb indicates TRBD1, and absent DNA this call remains unverified. Germline V gene sequence: CDR1 PRHDT, CDR2 FYEKMQ (reference sequence). The CDR3 covers 12 residues. The chain's CDR3 is CASSPGASIQYF. Together with reference TRBV13 and TRBJ2-4, the CDR3 gives the full variable domain: AAGVIQSPRHLIKEKRETATLKCYPIPRHDTVYWYQQGPGQDPQFLISFYEKMQSDKGSIPDRFSAQQFSDYHSELNMSSLELGDSALYFCASSPGASIQYFGAGTRLSVL.

CDR3 loop: CAISESRESYEQYF. The chain is built from TRBV10-3 and TRBJ2-7. The CDR3 is 14 amino acids. Germline-derived CDR1 and CDR2 are ENHRY and SYGVKD.

V and J are TRBV4-1 and TRBJ2-3; TCRdb's assignment of TRBD2 cannot be checked, as there is no DNA. Germline values: CDR1 MGHRA, CDR2 YSYEKL. This CDR3 comprises 15 residues. CDR3 sequence reads: CASSPIAGVTDTQYF.

The CDR3 loop reads CASSQGPGLAGVRDNEQFF. This chain connects TRBV4-1 to TRBJ2-1; TCRdb's D gene call, TRBD2, goes unchecked for lack of DNA. CDR1 MGHRA and CDR2 YSYEKL come from the germline V gene. There are 19 residues in the CDR3.

This sequence joins TRBV6-1 and TRBJ2-7; the TRBD1 assignment by TCRdb is unverifiable without DNA. CDR1 is MNHNS, CDR2 SASEGT, per germline. CDR3 size: 13 residues. CDR3 loop: CASSDWQGNEQYF.